The clone carrying this T cell receptor (beta chain) occurred once. No antigen is known for it. Investigators isolated RNA and reverse transcribed it into cDNA to act as the sequencing template. The table came from immunoSEQ multiplex PCR; TCRdb's copy has only in-frame clones and leaves some out. The profile covers about 220,000 clones, with about 57% appearing a single time and 1.5% to 2% taken by the ten largest. The sample originates from a study of CD8+ T cells in alopecia areata. Whole-study context: Treated patients were given 5 to 10 mg oral tofacitinib twice daily. Severity scores in treated patients reflected the percentage of scalp affected. Study observations and caveats: Researchers say the link of baseline CD8+ expansion to response remains uncertain, with one nonresponder.

As to treatment: oral pan-JAK inhibitor, 5-10 mg twice daily. The CDR3 is 15 residues long. Trimming removed 2 bases from V and 5 bases from J; junction bases left unmatched: 9. The V gene's germline CDR1 is SGHRS and CDR2 YFSETQ. This chain connects TRBV5-1 to TRBJ2-7; TRBD1 matches 8 bases. The material sequenced was CD4+ T cells sorted from blood, taken at week 4, from a patient treated with tofacitinib. This TCR was recovered from a human donor with alopecia areata. The CDR3 region has the DNA TGCGCCAGCAGCTTTGGACAGGGAAGAGTGGACGAGCAGTACTTC. Translating gives CASSFGQGRVDEQYF.